A single sample is the source of the 21 T cell receptor beta chains below, sequenced in a study of regulatory T cells in long-lasting Graves disease. Arm-PCR with iRepertoire HTBI primers amplified the CDR3 regions for these TCR beta libraries. TCRdb itself ran the multiplex PCR reads through MiXCR, one entry per CDR3 protein. Of fewer than 400,000 distinct CDR3 sequences in the sample, 18% were seen once. The time point here: newly diagnosed GD, antithyroid drugs for less than 3 months. The TCR library was made from RNA extracted from PBMCs. The sample consisted of peripheral blood mononuclear cells (PBMCs), taken at new diagnosis, from a patient treated with antithyroid drugs. The receptors originated from a female donor with Graves disease.

In the case of this clonotype: This CDR3 is missing its conserved last phenylalanine or tryptophan, likely due to a read error. Because the CDR3's place on the DNA is in doubt, the DNA is left out and the CDR3 is given as listed by TCRdb. The J gene is TRBJ2-7, the V gene TRBV12-3 or TRBV12-4; the table's D gene call, TRBD1, was not cross checked with the DNA. 8 amino acids form the CDR3, both terminal residues included. CDR3 in amino acids: CASSFPRQ.

V is TRBV28 and J is TRBJ2-1; TRBD2 agrees at 7 bases. The CDR3 is made up of 15 amino acids. Trimming cost V 7 bases and J 9 bases; bases outside gene matches: 15. From germline, CDR1 is MDHEN and CDR2 SYDVKM. The CDR3 region is CASMPRDYQTREQFF. The CDR3 coding sequence is TGTGCCAGCATGCCCCGGGACTACCAAACCCGTGAGCAGTTCTTC. The entire variable domain, with the rest obtained from reference TRBV28 and TRBJ2-1, is as follows: DVKVTQSSRYLVKRTGEKVFLECVQDMDHENMFWYRQDPGLGLRLIYFSYDVKMKEKGDIPEGYSVSREKKERFSLILESASTNQTSMYLCASMPRDYQTREQFFGPGTRLTVL.

Ten or more counts support this clonotype. The chain links TRBV3-1 to TRBJ2-7; no clear D gene. The germline V gene encodes CDR1 LGHDT and CDR2 YNNKEL (reference sequence). V lost 1 base, J lost 4 bases, and 8 bases lay in between. The CDR3 sequence is 13 residues long. The CDR3 DNA is TGTGCCAGCAGCCAAGTCGACGGGTACGAGCAGTACTTC. It specifies CASSQVDGYEQYF.

This chain links TRBV6-1 with TRBJ1-5; D is unclear. This CDR3 region has 16 residues. The V end was cut by 2 bases, the J end by 5 bases, with 16 bases between. The germline V gene encodes CDR1 MNHNS and CDR2 SASEGT. The DNA for the CDR3 is TGTGCCAGCAGTGAATTTGCGGCCATACGAGATCAGCCCCAGCATTTT. Translated: CASSEFAAIRDQPQHF.

This clonotype has at least ten counts. The CDR3 region is CASGTGTGGYEQYF. The DNA of the CDR3 is TGTGCCAGCGGAACCGGGACAGGAGGGTACGAGCAGTACTTC. The rearrangement links TRBV27 to TRBJ2-7, with 8 bases fitting TRBD1. Germline V gene lookup returns CDR1 MNHEY and CDR2 SMNVEV (reference sequence). The CDR3 sequence is 14 residues long. J was trimmed by 4 bases and V by 8 bases; bases with no gene match: 10.

The V call is TRBV13, the J call TRBJ2-2, with D unresolved. Trimming removed 3 bases from V and 5 bases from J, with 7 bases in between. From germline, CDR1 is PRHDT and CDR2 FYEKMQ (reference sequence). This CDR3 contains 13 residues. The CDR3 is CASSFGQTGELFF. In nucleotides, the CDR3 is TGTGCCAGCAGCTTCGGGCAGACCGGGGAGCTGTTTTTT.

This clonotype was counted ten times or more. The chain employs TRBV12-3 or TRBV12-4 and TRBJ2-2; D is undetermined. V lost 8 bases to trimming and J lost 0 bases, with 4 bases between them. The CDR3 consists of 12 residues. CDR3 sequence reads: CASAPNTGELFF. The CDR3 DNA is TGTGCCAGCGCACCGAACACCGGGGAGCTGTTTTTT.

This clonotype was observed at least ten times. The chain couples TRBV11-2 to TRBJ1-2; TRBD1 matches 7 bases. The J segment lost 3 bases and the V segment lost 0 bases, leaving 7 bases of the junction unmatched. Germline assignment: CDR1 SGHAT and CDR2 FQNNGV. The CDR3 is made up of 16 amino acids. Here the CDR3 DNA reads TGTGCCAGCAGCTTAGATATCAGGGGGAGAGACTATGGCTACACCTTC. Its protein product is CASSLDIRGRDYGYTF.

This clonotype was found many times. The CDR3 here is CASSQGGLGTGEQYF. CDR3 in DNA: TGTGCCAGCAGCCAAGGCGGGCTAGGAACCGGCGAGCAGTACTTC. The chain is built from TRBV3-1 and TRBJ2-7; D perhaps matches TRBD2 (5 bases). The CDR3 loop spans 15 amino acids. The V end lost 1 base, the J end lost 6 bases, and 16 bases lay between the germline ends. Per the germline V gene, CDR1 is LGHDT and CDR2 is YNNKEL (reference sequence).

This clonotype occurred many times. The genes are TRBV2 and TRBJ2-3; tentatively, D is TRBD2 (6 bases). Between the trimmed V and J ends, which lost 4 bases and 2 bases, there was a span of 7 bases. The CDR3 spans 13 residues. Germline-derived CDR1 and CDR2 are SNHLY and FYNNEI. CDR3 nucleotides: TGTGCCAGCAGTGGACTAGACACAGATACGCAGTATTTT. Residues: CASSGLDTDTQYF.

There are many counts of this clonotype. The V gene is TRBV12-3 or TRBV12-4, the J gene TRBJ2-7; no reliable D call. The CDR3 is 13 amino acids. Trimming shortened V by 3 bases and J by 1 base, and 7 bases separated the two germline ends. The CDR3 reads CASSFLGSYEQYF. The CDR3 DNA reads as TGTGCCAGCAGTTTTTTAGGATCCTACGAGCAGTACTTC.

This clonotype appeared once. The rearrangement uses TRBV7-2 and TRBJ2-3; a weak D match, TRBD2 (6 bases). Trimming left V 2 bases short and J 2 bases short, with 14 bases between. CDR3 length: 16 amino acids. Germline-derived CDR1 and CDR2 are SGHTA and FQGNSA. The chain's CDR3 is CASSLLGSGHTDTQYF. CDR3 coding DNA: TGTGCCAGCAGCTTATTGGGTAGCGGACACACAGATACGCAGTATTTT.

This clonotype was counted ten times or more. This chain joins TRBV10-1 and TRBJ2-1; 7 bases are shared with TRBD1. CDR3 length equals 12 residues. V lost 9 bases to trimming and J lost 6 bases; unmatched junction nucleotides: 5. Germline V gives CDR1 WNHNN, CDR2 SYGVQD (reference sequence). The CDR3 reads CASSRDSNEQFF. DNA for the CDR3: TGCGCCAGTAGCCGGGACAGCAATGAGCAGTTCTTC.

This clonotype was observed many times. The CDR3 loop is CASSLGEAQETQYF. The CDR3 DNA sequence: TGCGCCAGCAGCTTGGGGGAGGCCCAAGAGACCCAGTACTTC. The V and J genes are TRBV5-1 and TRBJ2-5; D might be TRBD2 (6 bases). Trimming removed 0 bases from V and 1 base from J, with 7 bases in between. CDR3 size: 14 residues. Germline CDR1 reads SGHRS; CDR2 reads YFSETQ.

This clonotype came up many times. The genes are TRBV6-1 and TRBJ1-2; the D is unclear. Trimming pared 8 bases from V and 5 bases from J, leaving 12 bases between. The CDR3 runs 12 residues. From germline, CDR1 is MNHNS and CDR2 SASEGT. The CDR3 spells CASRIGVYGYTF. The CDR3 nucleotides are TGTGCCAGCCGAATCGGGGTGTATGGCTACACCTTC.

This clonotype has more than one count but fewer than ten. This may be a read error: a much more frequent sequence differs by one nucleotide. The chain recombines TRBV5-1 with TRBJ1-1; weak D call: TRBD1 (5 bases). The CDR3 sequence is 13 residues long. Trimming removed 7 bases at V and 0 bases at J, with 10 bases between. In germline, CDR1 is SGHRS, CDR2 YFSETQ. CDR3 in amino acids: CASPGGLNTEAFF. CDR3 bases: TGCGCCAGCCCGGGGGGGTTGAACACTGAAGCTTTCTTT.

This clonotype was recorded many times. V and J are TRBV2 and TRBJ1-2, with TRBD1 matching 8 bases. This CDR3 region has 13 residues. V shed 6 bases and J 8 bases; nucleotides not matched to a gene: 8. Germline loops: CDR1 SNHLY, CDR2 FYNNEI. CDR3 sequence: CASRSDRVEGYTF. The CDR3 coding sequence is TGTGCCAGCAGATCGGACAGGGTCGAGGGCTACACCTTC. The full variable domain, completed using reference TRBV2 and TRBJ1-2, is EPEVTQTPSHQVTQMGQEVILRCVPISNHLYFYWYRQILGQKVEFLVSFYNNEISEKSEIFDDQFSVERPDGSNFTLKIRSTKLEDSAMYFCASRSDRVEGYTFGSGTRLTVV.

The chain carries TRBV11-2 and TRBJ1-3, with D perhaps matching TRBD1 (5 bases). The CDR3 is 18 residues long. The V gene's germline CDR1 is SGHAT and CDR2 FQNNGV. Trimming took off 2 bases at V and 4 bases at J, with 21 bases between the two ends. In DNA form, the CDR3 reads TGTGCCAGCAGCTTATCGGTAATCACCCCAGGGACCGGAAACACCATATATTTT. Its protein is CASSLSVITPGTGNTIYF.

With regard to this clonotype: The junction does not match germline at one end; this may be a read error. The CDR3 DNA sequence: TGTGTCAGCAGCCCCCGACAGGGGGAGTTGAATGAGCAGTTCTTC. Protein product: CVSSPRQGELNEQFF. The chain uses TRBV9 and TRBJ2-1; 9 nucleotides match TRBD1. The CDR3 runs 15 residues. Germline CDR1 and CDR2: SGDLS and YYNGEE. The entire variable domain, with the rest obtained from reference TRBV9 and TRBJ2-1, is as follows: DSGVTQTPKHLITATGQRVTLRCSPRSGDLSVYWYQQSLDQGLQFLIQYYNGEERAKGNILERFSAQQFPDLHSELNLSSLELGDSALYFCVSSPRQGELNEQFFGPGTRLTVL.

This sequence joins TRBV9 and TRBJ2-1; D gene unclear. The CDR3 spans 16 residues. Trimming took off 3 bases at V and 0 bases at J, with 13 bases between the two ends. In germline, CDR1 is SGDLS, CDR2 YYNGEE. CDR3 sequence reads: CASSAEPTVSYNEQFF. CDR3 bases: TGTGCCAGCAGCGCAGAGCCGACCGTCTCCTACAATGAGCAGTTCTTC.

The rearrangement links TRBV3-1 to TRBJ1-2; TRBD1 aligns across 7 bases. CDR1 is LGHDT, CDR2 YNNKEL, per germline (reference sequence). J was trimmed by 4 bases and V by 1 base; bases with no gene match: 3. There are 14 residues in the CDR3. CDR3 sequence: CASSQGAGGYGYTF. The CDR3 coding sequence is TGTGCCAGCAGCCAAGGGGCAGGGGGCTATGGCTACACCTTC. The full variable domain, its missing parts supplied by reference TRBV3-1 and TRBJ1-2, is DTAVSQTPKYLVTQMGNDKSIKCEQNLGHDTMYWYKQDSKKFLKIMFSYNNKELIINETVPNRFSPKSPDKAHLNLHINSLELGDSAVYFCASSQGAGGYGYTFGSGTRLTVV.